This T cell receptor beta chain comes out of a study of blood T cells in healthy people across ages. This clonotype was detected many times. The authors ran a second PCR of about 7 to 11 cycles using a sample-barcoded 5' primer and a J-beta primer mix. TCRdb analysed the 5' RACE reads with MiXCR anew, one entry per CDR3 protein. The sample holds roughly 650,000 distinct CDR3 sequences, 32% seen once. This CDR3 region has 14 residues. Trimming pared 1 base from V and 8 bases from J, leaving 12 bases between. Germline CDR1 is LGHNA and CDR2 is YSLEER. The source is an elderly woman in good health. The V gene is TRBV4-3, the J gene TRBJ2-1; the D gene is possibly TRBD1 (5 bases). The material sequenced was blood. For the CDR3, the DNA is TGCGCCAGCAGCCAAGCCCAGGGAAGGGATGAGCAGTTCTTC. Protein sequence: CASSQAQGRDEQFF.